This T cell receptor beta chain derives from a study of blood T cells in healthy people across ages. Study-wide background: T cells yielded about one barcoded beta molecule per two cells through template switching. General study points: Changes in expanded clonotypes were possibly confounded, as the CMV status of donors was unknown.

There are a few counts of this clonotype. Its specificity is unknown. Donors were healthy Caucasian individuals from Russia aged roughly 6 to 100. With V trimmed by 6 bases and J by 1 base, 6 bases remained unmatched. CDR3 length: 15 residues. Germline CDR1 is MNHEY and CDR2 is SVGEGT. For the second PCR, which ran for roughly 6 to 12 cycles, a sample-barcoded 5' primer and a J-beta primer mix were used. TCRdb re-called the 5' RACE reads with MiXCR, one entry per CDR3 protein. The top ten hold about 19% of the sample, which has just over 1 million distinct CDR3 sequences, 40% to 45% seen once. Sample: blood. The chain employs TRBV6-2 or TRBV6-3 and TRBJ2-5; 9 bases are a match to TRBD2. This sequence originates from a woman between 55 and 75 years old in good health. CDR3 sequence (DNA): TGTGCCAGCAGGCGGGAGGGACTTCCCCAAGAGACCCAGTACTTC. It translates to CASRREGLPQETQYF.